A single sample gave rise to the 4 T cell receptor beta chains below, sequenced in a study of T-cell reconstitution after alpha-beta-depleted transplantation in children. The TCRbeta library incorporated unique molecular identifiers. TCRdb independently ran MiXCR on the PCR reads; one entry per CDR3 protein. Of 530,000 or so distinct CDR3 sequences listed, 25% to 30% were seen once; the top ten hold under 45%. Here the sequenced sample was PBMCs, taken before TCRalphabeta/CD19-depleted stem cell transplant. Source of these receptors: a boy younger than two with Wiskott-Aldrich syndrome, due to receive a stem cell transplant.

V usage is TRBV5-1 and J usage is TRBJ2-1; no clear D gene. CDR1 and CDR2 (germline): SGHRS, YFSETQ. The CDR3 runs 16 residues. V lost 4 bases, J lost 0 bases, and 14 bases lay in between. The CDR3 bases are TGCGCCAGCAGCCTAACAGAGCTGAGCTCCTACAATGAGCAGTTCTTC. The encoded protein is CASSLTELSSYNEQFF.

The rearrangement links TRBV20-1 to TRBJ2-5; D is uncertain. V shed 3 bases and J shed 2 bases, with 16 bases lying between them. This CDR3 contains 15 residues. Germline V CDR1 and CDR2: DFQATT, SNEGSKA (reference sequence). The CDR3 reads CSASRLTAQQETQYF. The CDR3 DNA is TGCAGTGCTAGCCGGCTAACAGCACAACAAGAGACCCAGTACTTC.

This clonotype was picked up a small number of times. The chain has TRBV20-1 and TRBJ2-3, with 8 bases that match TRBD2. Germline trimming cut 5 bases from V and 5 bases from J; bases unmatched to any gene: 9. This CDR3 is built from 14 residues. Germline CDR1 DFQATT, CDR2 SNEGSKA (reference sequence). The CDR3 loop reads CSAPSLLAGDTQYF. The CDR3 nucleotides read TGCAGTGCTCCTTCACTTCTAGCGGGAGATACGCAGTATTTT.

The chain combines TRBV7-2 with TRBJ2-1, with D perhaps TRBD1 (7 bases). CDR1 and CDR2 from the germline V gene are SGHTA and FQGNSA. V was shortened by 6 bases and J by 6 bases, with 21 bases between the two germline ends. The CDR3 runs 16 residues. Written as DNA, the CDR3 is TGTGCCAGCAGACCTAGTAGGTGGCAGGGGGGCAATGAGCAGTTCTTC. This encodes CASRPSRWQGGNEQFF.